This T cell receptor beta chain appears in the sequencing data of a study of T cell repertoires in cytomegalovirus infection (dated by TCRdb to between 2019 and 2020). Context from the whole study: The peptide stimulations were aimed at well-studied HLA-B-restricted epitopes as well as recently identified HLA-C-restricted CMV epitopes, whose presentation resists viral immunomodulation. Because public TCR beta signatures pointed to carriage of CMV infection together with the matching HLA type, the HLA type of each donor mattered for the analysis.

Only a few counts were recorded for this clonotype. Its antigen is unknown. Base-call qualities are not available, and no considerably larger clone is one nucleotide away. TCRdb shows the sequencer as Illumina HiSeq 1500. The public reads were reprocessed in TCRdb via fastp at Q25 and MiXCR, keeping in-frame beta chains. Every distinct CDR3 protein forms one entry, paired with its most common genes and DNA. The sample contains 160,000 or so distinct CDR3 sequences, roughly 22% of them found a single time. The ten largest account for more than 25% of the sample. In the germline V gene, CDR1 corresponds to SGHTA and CDR2 to FQGNSA. The junction carries 15 bases between V and J, which are trimmed by 1 base and 4 bases respectively. The CDR3 sequence holds 16 residues, the cysteine and phenylalanine included. Kept here is only the CDR3 DNA, which spans 48 bases and is read in frame from base 1. Per the publication, the treatment or condition label means: in vitro stimulation with specific CMV peptide epitopes to enrich CMV-specific T cells.

Study-level results and caveats: In both this cohort and an independent roughly 350-donor cohort, the cumulative frequency of public TCR beta family members distinguished carriers of CMV infection plus the relevant HLA type. The ex vivo response was dominated by HLA-C-restricted CMV-specific TCR beta clonotypes, and the single most frequent clonotype in two of eight donors was supplied by these HLA-C-restricted clonotypes.

The sequenced sample was CD8+ T cells from cultured PBMCs, obtained from culture after CMV antigen stimulation. The sequence was obtained from a human donor in good health (CMV status not recorded). Some clones in this sample may be carry-over from other donors' samples. Recombination joined TRBV7-2 with TRBJ2-3; a weak D assignment points to TRBD2 (7 bases agree). This receptor carries the CDR3 CASSLVGGARADTQYF. The base sequence is TGTGCCAGCAGCTTAGTGGGGGGGGCCAGGGCAGATACGCAGTATTTT. Outside the CDR3, residues come from the reference TRBV7-2 and TRBJ2-3 proteins, so the full variable domain is: GAGVSQSPSNKVTEKGKDVELRCDPISGHTALYWYRQSLGQGLEFLIYFQGNSAPDKSGLPSDRFSAERTGGSVSTLTIQRTQQEDSAVYLCASSLVGGARADTQYFGPGTRLTVL.